This TCR beta chain was profiled in a study of glioma-infiltrating T cells. The iRepertoire nested amplicon-rescue multiplex PCR amplified TCR alpha and beta CDR3s from RNA. Tissue mRNA or PBMC total RNA, 100-400 ng, went into one-step reverse transcription and amplification. From the multiplex PCR reads, TCRdb called clonotypes with MiXCR, one entry per CDR3 protein. The sample records approximately 11,000 distinct CDR3 sequences, around 27% being singletons. V shed 6 bases and J shed 3 bases, with 17 bases lying between them. Germline lookup yields CDR1 MNHNS and CDR2 SASEGT. This CDR3 has 15 amino acids. About this clonotype: The antigen is not known.

The study, taken as a whole, reports: Only very few CDR3 sequences appeared in both tissue and blood. Gliomas, especially low-grade, showed above-expected tissue-blood divergence; non-neoplastic patients showed below.

The sequencing input was glioma tissue, nonneoplastic brain tissue, or PBMCs (not recorded which). This sequence originates from a human donor with low-grade glioma or glioblastoma, undergoing nonglioma brain surgery, or in good health (not recorded which). The rearrangement uses TRBV6-1 and TRBJ1-2; D may be TRBD1 (6 bases). CDR3: CASRVDSSDDYGYTF. The CDR3 DNA reads as TGTGCCAGCAGAGTGGACAGTTCCGATGACTATGGCTACACCTTC.